What follows describes a single TCR beta chain. Its specificity is not known. This entry comes from a study of beta chain features in type 1 diabetes. Study-wide findings and caveats: Junctions at VDJ sites from type 1 diabetes patients had fewer insertions and more deletions.

Using CD45RO/CCR7/CD25/CD127/CD95/CD27, CD4+ naive, central memory, regulatory and stem cell-like memory cells were sorted. Germline V gives CDR1 SGHAT, CDR2 FQNNGV. V was clipped by 3 bases and J by 4 bases, with 22 bases between them. This CDR3 comprises 17 residues. Sequencing targeted expressed TCRB transcripts, as all isolated RNA had been reverse transcribed. An average roughly 3.5 million reads came from naive, central memory and regulatory T cell samples. Assay used: immunoSEQ multiplex PCR; TCRdb lists only in-frame clones, some missing. The table records 130,000 to 150,000 clones, 6.9% of them present only once.

The chain couples TRBV11-2 to TRBJ2-7; D is undetermined. The sample consisted of central memory CD4+ T cells from blood. The receptor was isolated from a woman aged 25 to 39 in good health. The CDR3 region is CASSFSPGARSEYEQYF. The CDR3 bases are TGTGCCAGCAGCTTTAGCCCCGGCGCTAGGAGTGAGTACGAGCAGTACTTC.